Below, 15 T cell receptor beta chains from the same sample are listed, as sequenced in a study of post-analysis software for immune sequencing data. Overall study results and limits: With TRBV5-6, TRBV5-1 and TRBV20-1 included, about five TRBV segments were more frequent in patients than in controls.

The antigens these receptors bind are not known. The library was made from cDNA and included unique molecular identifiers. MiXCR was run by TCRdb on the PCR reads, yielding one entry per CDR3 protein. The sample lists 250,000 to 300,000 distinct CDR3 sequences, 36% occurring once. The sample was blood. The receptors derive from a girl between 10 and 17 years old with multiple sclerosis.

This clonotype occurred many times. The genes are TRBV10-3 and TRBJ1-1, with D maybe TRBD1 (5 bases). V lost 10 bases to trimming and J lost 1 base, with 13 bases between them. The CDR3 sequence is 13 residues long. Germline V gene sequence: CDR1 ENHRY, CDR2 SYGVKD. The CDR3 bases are TGTGCCACCCGGGGCAATGGGAACACTGAAGCTTTCTTT. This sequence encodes CATRGNGNTEAFF.

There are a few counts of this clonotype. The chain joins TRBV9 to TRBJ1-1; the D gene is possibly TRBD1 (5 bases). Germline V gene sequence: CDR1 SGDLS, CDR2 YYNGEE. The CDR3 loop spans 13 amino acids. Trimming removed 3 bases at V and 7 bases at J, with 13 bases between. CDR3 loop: CASSATREGEAFF. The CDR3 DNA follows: TGTGCCAGCAGCGCCACCAGGGAGGGTGAAGCTTTCTTT. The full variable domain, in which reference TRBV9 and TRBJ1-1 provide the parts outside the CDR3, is DSGVTQTPKHLITATGQRVTLRCSPRSGDLSVYWYQQSLDQGLQFLIQYYNGEERAKGNILERFSAQQFPDLHSELNLSSLELGDSALYFCASSATREGEAFFGQGTRLTVV.

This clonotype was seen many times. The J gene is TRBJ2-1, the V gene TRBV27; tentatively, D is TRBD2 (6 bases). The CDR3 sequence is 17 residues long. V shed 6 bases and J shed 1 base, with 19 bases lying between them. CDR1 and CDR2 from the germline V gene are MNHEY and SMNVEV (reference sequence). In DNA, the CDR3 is TGTGCCAGCAGCTTTCGACCGGGGGTTAAATCCTACAATGAGCAGTTCTTC. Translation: CASSFRPGVKSYNEQFF.

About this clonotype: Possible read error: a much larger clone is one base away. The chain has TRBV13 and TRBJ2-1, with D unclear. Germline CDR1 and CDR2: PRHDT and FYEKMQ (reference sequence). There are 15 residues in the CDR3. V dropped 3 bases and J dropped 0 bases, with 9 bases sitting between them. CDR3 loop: CASSLDPSSYNEQFF. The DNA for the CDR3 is TGTGCCAGCAGCTTGGACCCGAGCTCCTACAATGAGCAGTTCTTC.

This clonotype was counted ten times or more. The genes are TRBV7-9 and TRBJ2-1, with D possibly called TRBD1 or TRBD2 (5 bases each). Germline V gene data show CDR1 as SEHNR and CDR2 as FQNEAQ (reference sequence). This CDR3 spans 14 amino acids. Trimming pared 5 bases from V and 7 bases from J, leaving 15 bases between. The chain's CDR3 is CASSPTNGGNEQFF. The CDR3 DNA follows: TGTGCCAGCAGCCCAACGAATGGGGGAAATGAGCAGTTCTTC.

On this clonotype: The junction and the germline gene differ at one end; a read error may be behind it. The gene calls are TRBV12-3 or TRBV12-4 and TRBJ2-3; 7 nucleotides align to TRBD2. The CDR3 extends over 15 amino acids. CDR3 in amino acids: CASSTSGASADAQYF. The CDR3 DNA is TGTGCCAGCAGTACCAGCGGGGCCAGCGCAGATGCGCAGTATTTT.

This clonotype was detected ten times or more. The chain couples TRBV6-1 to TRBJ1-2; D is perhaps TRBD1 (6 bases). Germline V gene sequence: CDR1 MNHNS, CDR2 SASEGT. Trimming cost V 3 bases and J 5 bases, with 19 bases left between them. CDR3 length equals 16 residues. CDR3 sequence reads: CASSERGQPAGYGYTF. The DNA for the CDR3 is TGTGCCAGCAGTGAGCGTGGACAGCCCGCGGGGTATGGCTACACCTTC.

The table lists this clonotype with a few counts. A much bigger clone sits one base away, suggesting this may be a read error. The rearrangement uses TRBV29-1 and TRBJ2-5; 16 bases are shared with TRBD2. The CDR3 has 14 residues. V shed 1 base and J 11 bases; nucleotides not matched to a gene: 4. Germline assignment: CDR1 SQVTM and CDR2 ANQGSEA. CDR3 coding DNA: TGCAGCGTTGAAGGAGGGACTAGCGGGAGGGCACAGTACTTC. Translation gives CSVEGGTSGRAQYF.

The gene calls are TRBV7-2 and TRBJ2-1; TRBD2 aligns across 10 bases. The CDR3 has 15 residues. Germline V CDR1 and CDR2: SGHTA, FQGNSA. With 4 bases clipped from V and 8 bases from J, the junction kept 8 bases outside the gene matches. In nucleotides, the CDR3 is TGTGCCAGCAGCTGGGCTAGCGGGAGCCCCCATGAGCAGTTCTTC. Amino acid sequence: CASSWASGSPHEQFF.

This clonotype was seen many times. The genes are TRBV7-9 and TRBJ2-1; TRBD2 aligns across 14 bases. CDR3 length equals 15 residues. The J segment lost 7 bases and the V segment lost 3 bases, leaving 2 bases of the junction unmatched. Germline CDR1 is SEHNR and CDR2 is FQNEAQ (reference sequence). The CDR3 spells CASSFRTSGGNEQFF. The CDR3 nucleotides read TGTGCCAGCAGCTTCAGGACTAGCGGGGGGAATGAGCAGTTCTTC.

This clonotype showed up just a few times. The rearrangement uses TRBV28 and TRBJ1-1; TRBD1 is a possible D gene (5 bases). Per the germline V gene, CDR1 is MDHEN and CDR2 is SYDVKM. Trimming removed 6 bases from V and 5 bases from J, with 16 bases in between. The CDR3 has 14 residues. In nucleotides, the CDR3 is TGTGCCAGCAGCCGCGGGGCGCCGGTTACTGAAGCTTTCTTT. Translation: CASSRGAPVTEAFF.

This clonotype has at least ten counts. The CDR3 loop reads CASLPSGGLNEQFF. The CDR3, as DNA: TGTGCCAGCCTGCCTAGCGGGGGGCTCAATGAGCAGTTCTTC. The chain joins TRBV18 to TRBJ2-1; 11 positions agree with TRBD2. The CDR3 extends over 14 amino acids. CDR1 and CDR2 from the germline V gene are KGHSH and LQKENI. J gave up 6 bases and V 8 bases, and 6 bases lay outside the gene matches.

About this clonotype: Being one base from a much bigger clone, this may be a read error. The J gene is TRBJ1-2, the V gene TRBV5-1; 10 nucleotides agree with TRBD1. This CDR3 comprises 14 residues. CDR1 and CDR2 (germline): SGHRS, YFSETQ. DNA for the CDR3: TGCGCCAGCAGCTGGGACAGGGGTAACTCTGGCTACACCTTC. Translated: CASSWDRGNSGYTF. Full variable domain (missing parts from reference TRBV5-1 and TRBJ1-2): KAGVTQTPRYLIKTRGQQVTLSCSPISGHRSVSWYQQTPGQGLQFLFEYFSETQRNKGNFPGRFSGRQFSNSRSEMNVSTLELGDSALYLCASSWDRGNSGYTFGSGTRLTVV.

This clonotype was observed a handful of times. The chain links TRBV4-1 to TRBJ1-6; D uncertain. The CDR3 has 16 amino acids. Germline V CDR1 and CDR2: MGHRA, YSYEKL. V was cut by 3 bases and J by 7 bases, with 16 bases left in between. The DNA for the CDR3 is TGCGCCAGCAGCCACACTAGAGCAGGCAGGAATTCACCCCTCCACTTT. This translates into CASSHTRAGRNSPLHF.

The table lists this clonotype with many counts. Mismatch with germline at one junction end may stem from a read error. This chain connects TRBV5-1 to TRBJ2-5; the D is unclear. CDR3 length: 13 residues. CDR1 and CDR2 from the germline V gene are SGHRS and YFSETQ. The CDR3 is CASSLPGVETQYF. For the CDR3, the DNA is TGTGCCAGCAGCTTGCCAGGCGTCGAGACCCAGTACTTC.